These 23 T cell receptor beta chains came from one sample sequenced in a study of shared clonotypes between healthy human individuals (dated by TCRdb to the early 2020s). Preparation of the library involved the immunoSEQ multiplex PCR assay. TCRdb provides this immuneACCESS table in a form limited to in-frame rearrangements. Some clones are lacking; in checked studies, under half of them reflect an unresolved V gene, and why the rest are absent is not known. The sample contains approximately 2,000,000 clones, just under 95% of them found a single time. The top ten hold approximately 0.41% of the sample. Specimen: naive CD4+ T cells from PBMCs. Read against the paper, the sample's cell subset or site label means: CD45RA+ positively selected. The receptors derive from a man younger than 35 in good health. Some clones in this sample may be carry-over from other donors' samples.

The V call is TRBV28, the J call TRBJ2-1; no definite D call. The CDR3 consists of 16 residues. V lost 2 bases, J lost 0 bases, and 11 bases lay in between. Germline V gives CDR1 MDHEN, CDR2 SYDVKM. CDR3 bases: TGTGCCAGCAGTTTAATTCCGGGCCTCTCCTACAATGAGCAGTTCTTC. Residues: CASSLIPGLSYNEQFF.

The chain joins TRBV28 to TRBJ1-3; D perhaps matches TRBD1 (6 bases). With 2 bases removed from V and 2 bases from J, the gap between germline ends came to 13 bases. From germline, CDR1 is MDHEN and CDR2 SYDVKM. The CDR3 has 16 residues. CDR3 DNA sequence: TGTGCCAGCAGTTTAGGTCGAGGGGGAACTGGAAACACCATATATTTT. Its translation: CASSLGRGGTGNTIYF.

The chain is built from TRBV18 and TRBJ2-5; D gene uncertain. Germline lookup yields CDR1 KGHSH and CDR2 LQKENI. The V end lost 3 bases, the J end lost 2 bases, and 13 bases lay between the germline ends. The CDR3 is 15 residues long. The CDR3 DNA sequence: TGTGCCAGCTCACCCCTCTCGATTTATCAAGAGACCCAGTACTTC. The encoded protein is CASSPLSIYQETQYF.

To note about this clone: This specimen includes other DNA sequences encoding the same CDR3. This chain connects TRBV7-8 to TRBJ1-5; D unclear. Germline V gene sequence: CDR1 SGHVS, CDR2 FQNEAQ. V was cut by 1 base and J by 0 bases, with 4 bases left in between. The CDR3 is 14 amino acids. CDR3 protein: CASSLVGSNQPQHF. The CDR3 DNA reads as TGTGCCAGCAGCTTAGTAGGTAGCAATCAGCCCCAGCATTTT.

The V and J genes are TRBV2 and TRBJ1-3; no firm D call. Germline V gene data show CDR1 as SNHLY and CDR2 as FYNNEI. Trimming left V 3 bases short and J 2 bases short, with 17 bases between. The CDR3 sequence is 17 residues long. This CDR3 is CASSDRRLSATGNTIYF. Written as DNA, the CDR3 is TGTGCCAGCAGTGACCGCCGTTTGTCCGCGACTGGAAACACCATATATTTT.

The V call is TRBV9, the J call TRBJ2-2; 7 nucleotides align to TRBD2. The CDR3 runs 14 residues. J gave up 1 base and V 5 bases, and 2 bases lay outside the gene matches. In germline, CDR1 is SGDLS, CDR2 YYNGEE. The CDR3 protein is CASRGRVNTGELFF. The CDR3 DNA reads as TGTGCCAGCAGGGGGAGGGTGAACACCGGGGAGCTGTTTTTT.

Notes on this clone: At the DNA level, this CDR3 is encoded by other sequences in the same sample as well. The chain has TRBV28 and TRBJ1-5, with D uncertain. The V end lost 5 bases, the J end lost 5 bases, and 4 bases lay between the germline ends. This CDR3 has 11 residues. The germline CDR1 and CDR2 sequences are MDHEN and SYDVKM. Here the CDR3 DNA reads TGTGCCAGCAGTCTGTATCAGCCCCAGCATTTT. It encodes CASSLYQPQHF.

The chain couples TRBV5-6 to TRBJ2-1; 14 nucleotides match TRBD2. The trim removed 0 bases at V and 7 bases at J, leaving 6 bases unmatched. The CDR3 length is 17 residues. Germline CDR1 is SGHDT and CDR2 is YYEEEE. The CDR3 loop is CASSLGPRTSGRNEQFF. For the CDR3, the DNA is TGTGCCAGCAGCTTGGGTCCTAGGACTAGCGGGAGGAATGAGCAGTTCTTC.

This chain uses TRBV6-1 with TRBJ2-1; TRBD2 aligns across 12 bases. Per germline, CDR1 MNHNS and CDR2 SASEGT. The CDR3 spans 13 residues. V shed 7 bases and J 9 bases; nucleotides not matched to a gene: 4. The CDR3 region is CASTSGRAVEQFF. The DNA of the CDR3 is TGTGCCAGCACTAGCGGGAGGGCCGTTGAGCAGTTCTTC.

Concerning this clone itself: The sample has other DNA sequences that encode this CDR3 too. This chain joins TRBV30 and TRBJ1-2; 7 bases match TRBD1. The germline V gene has CDR1 GTSNPN and CDR2 SVGIG (reference sequence). Losses at the gene ends were 2 bases for V and 8 bases for J; bases not matched to a gene: 5. CDR3 length: 12 amino acids. Here the CDR3 reads CAWSPTGDGYTF. As DNA, the CDR3 is TGTGCCTGGAGTCCCACAGGGGACGGCTACACCTTC.

V gene TRBV2 combines with J gene TRBJ2-7; D not resolved. The V end was cut by 3 bases, the J end by 2 bases, with 11 bases between. Germline V CDR1 and CDR2: SNHLY, FYNNEI. The CDR3 length is 14 residues. In DNA form, the CDR3 reads TGTGCCAGCAGTGATTTGGGTGTTGCCTACGAGCAGTACTTC. Translated: CASSDLGVAYEQYF.

The chain employs TRBV10-2 and TRBJ1-2; 9 bases are a match to TRBD1. The CDR3 consists of 14 residues. CDR1 WSHSY and CDR2 SAAADI come from the germline V gene. V lost 7 bases to trimming and J lost 4 bases; unmatched junction nucleotides: 7. CDR3 region: CASTPGTGLYGYTF. The CDR3 nucleotides are TGCGCCAGCACTCCCGGGACAGGGCTCTATGGCTACACCTTC.

A few counts support this clone. This sequence joins TRBV6-5 and TRBJ1-1; 7 bases align to TRBD1. The V and J ends lost 5 bases and 2 bases, in that order; junction bases with no gene match: 8. The germline V gene has CDR1 MNHEY and CDR2 SVGAGI. This CDR3 contains 15 residues. As DNA, the CDR3 is TGTGCCAGCAGTGCCCTGGGACAGACTAACACTGAAGCTTTCTTT. This sequence encodes CASSALGQTNTEAFF.

The chain combines TRBV29-1 with TRBJ2-5, with a weak D call TRBD2 (5 bases). V gave up 6 bases and J gave up 5 bases, with 16 bases separating them. CDR1 and CDR2 from the germline V gene are SQVTM and ANQGSEA. The CDR3 is made up of 13 amino acids. In nucleotides, the CDR3 is TGCAGCGTCTCTGGACTTATCGAGGAGACCCAGTACTTC. Encoded protein: CSVSGLIEETQYF.

On this clone itself: Other DNA sequences within the sample encode an identical CDR3. V is TRBV5-1 and J is TRBJ2-3, with 9 bases lining up with TRBD2. J was trimmed by 2 bases and V by 5 bases; bases with no gene match: 6. This CDR3 spans 15 amino acids. Looked up from germline, CDR1 is SGHRS and CDR2 is YFSETQ. The CDR3 is CASSLTSGNTDTQYF. The CDR3, as DNA: TGCGCCAGCAGTCTGACTAGCGGAAACACAGATACGCAGTATTTT.

This clone showed up just once. The chain carries TRBV2 and TRBJ1-2; 7 bases match TRBD1. J was trimmed by 4 bases and V by 1 base; bases with no gene match: 3. Germline V gives CDR1 SNHLY, CDR2 FYNNEI. CDR3 length: 14 residues. The CDR3 DNA follows: TGTGCCAGCAGTGAAGAAGGGGGCTCCTATGGCTACACCTTC. It specifies CASSEEGGSYGYTF.

The chain employs TRBV6-5 and TRBJ1-2; 10 bases fit TRBD1. Germline CDR1 MNHEY, CDR2 SVGAGI. With 5 bases clipped from V and 6 bases from J, the junction kept 3 bases outside the gene matches. This CDR3 is 13 amino acids long. The CDR3 is CASSQGTGDGYTF. The CDR3 nucleotides are TGTGCCAGCAGTCAGGGGACAGGGGATGGCTACACCTTC.

The gene calls are TRBV7-9 and TRBJ1-1, with 8 bases identical to TRBD1. Germline lookup yields CDR1 SEHNR and CDR2 FQNEAQ (reference sequence). This CDR3 has 16 amino acids. V was clipped by 0 bases and J by 3 bases; unmatched bases: 6. The CDR3 here is CASSLAYRGKDTEAFF. The CDR3 DNA reads TGTGCCAGCAGCTTAGCGTACAGGGGGAAGGACACTGAAGCTTTCTTT.

The chain uses TRBV6-5 and TRBJ1-1; TRBD1 might be the D (5 bases). This CDR3 contains 14 residues. Trimming took 4 bases from V and 4 from J, leaving 13 bases between them. The V gene's germline CDR1 is MNHEY and CDR2 SVGAGI. The CDR3 DNA follows: TGTGCCAGCAGTTTTAACAGTCAGGGCACTGAAGCTTTCTTT. Translating gives CASSFNSQGTEAFF.

The rearrangement links TRBV28 to TRBJ1-3; 8 nucleotides agree with TRBD1. The CDR3 covers 20 residues. The V gene's germline CDR1 is MDHEN and CDR2 SYDVKM. V was pared by 2 bases and J by 0 bases, with 15 bases of the junction left unmatched. CDR3 coding DNA: TGTGCCAGCAGTTTAGCGACAGGGGCCCTTTTTAACCCCTCTGGAAACACCATATATTTT. It yields the protein CASSLATGALFNPSGNTIYF.

The genes are TRBV10-3 and TRBJ2-1; D gene unclear. V was pared by 0 bases and J by 3 bases, with 6 bases between. CDR3 size: 14 residues. Germline V gene data show CDR1 as ENHRY and CDR2 as SYGVKD. The CDR3 reads CAISESINYNEQFF. CDR3 sequence (DNA): TGTGCCATCAGTGAGTCCATTAACTACAATGAGCAGTTCTTC.

This clone has a single count. V gene TRBV7-2 combines with J gene TRBJ2-5; TRBD1 might be the D (6 bases). This CDR3 contains 15 residues. CDR1 is SGHTA and CDR2 is FQGNSA in the germline V gene. Trimming took 5 bases from V and 1 from J, leaving 14 bases between them. CDR3: CASSRTTGTQETQYF. CDR3 sequence (DNA): TGTGCCAGCAGCCGTACGACAGGAACCCAAGAGACCCAGTACTTC.

The V call is TRBV29-1, the J call TRBJ2-4; D unclear. CDR1 and CDR2 (germline): SQVTM, ANQGSEA. Trimming removed 6 bases at V and 0 bases at J, with 12 bases between. The CDR3 has 14 residues. The CDR3 DNA reads as TGCAGCGTGGAAAGAGTGCTAGCCAAAAACATTCAGTACTTC. Translated, it gives CSVERVLAKNIQYF.